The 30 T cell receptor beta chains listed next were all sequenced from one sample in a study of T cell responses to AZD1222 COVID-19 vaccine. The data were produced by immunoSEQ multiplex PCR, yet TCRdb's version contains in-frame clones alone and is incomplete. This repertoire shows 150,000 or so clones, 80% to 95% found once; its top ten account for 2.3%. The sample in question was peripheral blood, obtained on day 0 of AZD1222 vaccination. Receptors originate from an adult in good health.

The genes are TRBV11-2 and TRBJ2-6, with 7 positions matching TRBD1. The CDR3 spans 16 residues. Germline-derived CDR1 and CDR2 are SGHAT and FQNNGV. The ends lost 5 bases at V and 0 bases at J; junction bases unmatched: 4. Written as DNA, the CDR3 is TGTGCCAGCAGCAAGGGACAGCTCTCTGGGGCCAACGTCCTGACTTTC. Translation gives CASSKGQLSGANVLTF.

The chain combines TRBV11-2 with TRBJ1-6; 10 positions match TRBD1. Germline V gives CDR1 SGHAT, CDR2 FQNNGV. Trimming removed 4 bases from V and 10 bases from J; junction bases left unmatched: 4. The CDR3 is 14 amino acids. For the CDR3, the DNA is TGTGCCAGCAGCTCTGGGACAGGGGAGTCACCCCTCCACTTT. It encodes CASSSGTGESPLHF.

CDR3 in amino acids: CASSAGTDRGYTF. Here the CDR3 DNA reads TGTGCCAGCAGTGCCGGGACAGATCGGGGCTACACCTTC. This sequence joins TRBV6-2 or TRBV6-3 and TRBJ1-2, with TRBD1 identical over 7 bases. The V segment lost 5 bases and the J segment 8 bases; nucleotides outside the gene matches: 8. Germline values: CDR1 MNHEY, CDR2 SVGEGT. The CDR3 totals 13 residues.

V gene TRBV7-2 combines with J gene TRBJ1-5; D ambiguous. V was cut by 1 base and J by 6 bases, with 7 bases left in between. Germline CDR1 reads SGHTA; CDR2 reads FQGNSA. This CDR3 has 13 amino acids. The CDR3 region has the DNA TGTGCCAGCAGCTTAGTACAAGGTCAGCCCCAGCATTTT. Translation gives CASSLVQGQPQHF.

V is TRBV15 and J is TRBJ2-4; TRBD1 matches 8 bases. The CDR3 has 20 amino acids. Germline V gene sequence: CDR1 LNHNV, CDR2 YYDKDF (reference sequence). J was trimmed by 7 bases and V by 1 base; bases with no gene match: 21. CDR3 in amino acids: CATSRGHTPTGALAWNIQYF. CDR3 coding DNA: TGTGCCACCAGCAGAGGCCACACCCCGACAGGGGCCCTTGCATGGAACATTCAGTACTTC.

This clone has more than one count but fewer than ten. CDR3 in amino acids: CASSLGPGTNSPLHF. For the CDR3, the DNA is TGTGCCAGCAGCTTAGGCCCAGGAACCAATTCACCCCTCCACTTT. This chain links TRBV7-9 with TRBJ1-6, with unresolved D. The germline gives CDR1 SEHNR, CDR2 FQNEAQ (reference sequence). Trimming took off 1 base at V and 7 bases at J, with 11 bases between the two ends. The CDR3 consists of 15 residues.

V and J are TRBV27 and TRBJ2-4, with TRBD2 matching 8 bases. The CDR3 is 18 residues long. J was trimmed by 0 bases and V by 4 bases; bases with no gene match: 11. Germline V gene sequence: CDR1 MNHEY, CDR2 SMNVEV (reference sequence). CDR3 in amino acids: CASSSAGGPDLAKNIQYF. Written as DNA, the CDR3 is TGTGCCAGCAGTTCCGCGGGAGGTCCGGATTTAGCCAAAAACATTCAGTACTTC.

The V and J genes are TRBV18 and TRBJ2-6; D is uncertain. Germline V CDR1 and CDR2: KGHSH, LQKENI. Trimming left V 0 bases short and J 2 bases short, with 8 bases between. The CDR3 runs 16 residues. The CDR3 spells CASSPPPGAGANVLTF. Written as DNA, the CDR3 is TGTGCCAGCTCACCACCGCCGGGCGCTGGGGCCAACGTCCTGACTTTC.

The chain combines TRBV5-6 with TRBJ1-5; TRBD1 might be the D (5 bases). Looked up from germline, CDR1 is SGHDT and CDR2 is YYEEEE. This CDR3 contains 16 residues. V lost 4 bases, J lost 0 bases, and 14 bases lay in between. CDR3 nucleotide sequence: TGTGCCAGCAGCGTCAGGGATTGGGCTAGCAATCAGCCCCAGCATTTT. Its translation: CASSVRDWASNQPQHF.

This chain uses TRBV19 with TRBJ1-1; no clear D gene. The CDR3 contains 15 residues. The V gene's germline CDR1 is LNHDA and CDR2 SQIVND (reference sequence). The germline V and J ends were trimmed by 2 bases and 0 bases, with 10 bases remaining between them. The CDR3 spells CASSISPDVNTEAFF. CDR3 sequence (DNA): TGTGCCAGTAGTATATCTCCGGATGTGAACACTGAAGCTTTCTTT.

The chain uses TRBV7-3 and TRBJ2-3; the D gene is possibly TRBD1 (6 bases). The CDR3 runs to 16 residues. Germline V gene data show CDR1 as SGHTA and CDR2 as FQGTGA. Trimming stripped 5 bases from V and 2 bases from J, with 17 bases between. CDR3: CASSPGQSPSTDTQYF. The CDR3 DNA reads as TGTGCCAGCAGCCCAGGACAGTCTCCCTCCACAGATACGCAGTATTTT.

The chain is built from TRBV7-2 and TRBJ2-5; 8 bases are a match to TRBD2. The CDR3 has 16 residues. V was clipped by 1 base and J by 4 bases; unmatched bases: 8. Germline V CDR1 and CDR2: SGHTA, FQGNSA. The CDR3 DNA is TGTGCCAGCAGCTTAGTCGGTAGCGGGGTGGGAGAGACCCAGTACTTC. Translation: CASSLVGSGVGETQYF.

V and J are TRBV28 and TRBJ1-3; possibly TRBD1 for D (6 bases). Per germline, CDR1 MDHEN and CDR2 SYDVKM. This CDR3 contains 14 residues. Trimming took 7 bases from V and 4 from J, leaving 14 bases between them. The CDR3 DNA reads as TGTGCCAGCAAGGAGTGGGGGCCCGGAAACACCATATATTTT. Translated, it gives CASKEWGPGNTIYF.

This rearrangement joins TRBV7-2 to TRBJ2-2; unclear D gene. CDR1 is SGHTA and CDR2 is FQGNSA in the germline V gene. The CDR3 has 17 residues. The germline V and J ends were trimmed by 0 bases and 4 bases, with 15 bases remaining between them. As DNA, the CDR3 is TGTGCCAGCAGCTTAGCAGGTGGCTTAAAGGTCACCGGGGAGCTGTTTTTT. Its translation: CASSLAGGLKVTGELFF.

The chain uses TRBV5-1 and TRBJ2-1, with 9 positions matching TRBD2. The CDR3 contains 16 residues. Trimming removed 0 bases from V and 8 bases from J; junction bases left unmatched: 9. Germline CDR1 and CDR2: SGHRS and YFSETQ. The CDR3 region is CASSLDGGRAGDEQFF. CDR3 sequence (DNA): TGCGCCAGCAGCTTGGATGGCGGGAGGGCCGGGGATGAGCAGTTCTTC.

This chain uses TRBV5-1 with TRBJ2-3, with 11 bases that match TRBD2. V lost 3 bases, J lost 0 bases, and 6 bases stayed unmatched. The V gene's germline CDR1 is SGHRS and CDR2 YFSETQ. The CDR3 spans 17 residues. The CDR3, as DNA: TGCGCCAGCAGCTGGGGGACTAGCGGAGCTAGCACAGATACGCAGTATTTT. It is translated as CASSWGTSGASTDTQYF.

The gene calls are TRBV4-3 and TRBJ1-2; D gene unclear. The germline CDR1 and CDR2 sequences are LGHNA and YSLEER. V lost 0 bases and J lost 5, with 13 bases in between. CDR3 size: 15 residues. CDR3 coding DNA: TGCGCCAGCAGCCAAGATACGAGGGCCGCATATGGCTACACCTTC. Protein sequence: CASSQDTRAAYGYTF.

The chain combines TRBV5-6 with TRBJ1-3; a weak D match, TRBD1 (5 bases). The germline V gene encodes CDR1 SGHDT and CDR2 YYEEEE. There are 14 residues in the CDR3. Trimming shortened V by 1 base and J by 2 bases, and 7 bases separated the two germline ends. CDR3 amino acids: CASSLQGTGNTIYF. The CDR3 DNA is TGTGCCAGCAGCTTGCAGGGAACTGGAAACACCATATATTTT.

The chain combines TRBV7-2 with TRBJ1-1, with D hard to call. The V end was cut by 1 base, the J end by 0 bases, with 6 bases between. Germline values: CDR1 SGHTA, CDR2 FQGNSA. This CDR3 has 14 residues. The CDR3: CASSLGIMNTEAFF. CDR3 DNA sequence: TGTGCCAGCAGCTTAGGCATCATGAACACTGAAGCTTTCTTT.

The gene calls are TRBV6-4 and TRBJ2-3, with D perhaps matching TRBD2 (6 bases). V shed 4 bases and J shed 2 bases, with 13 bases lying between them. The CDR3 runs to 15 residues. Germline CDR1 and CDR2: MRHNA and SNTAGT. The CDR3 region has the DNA TGTGCCAGCAGTGTCGGGGGAGGCCACACAGATACGCAGTATTTT. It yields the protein CASSVGGGHTDTQYF.

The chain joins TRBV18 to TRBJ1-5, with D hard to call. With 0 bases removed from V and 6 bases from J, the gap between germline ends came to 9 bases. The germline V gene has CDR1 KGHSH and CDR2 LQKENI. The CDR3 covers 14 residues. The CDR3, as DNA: TGTGCCAGCTCACCACCGTTCGATTCTCAGCCCCAGCATTTT. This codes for CASSPPFDSQPQHF.

The CDR3 nucleotides read TGTGCCAGCAGCGAGGCTAGCGGGGGTGGGAATGAGCAGTTCTTC. Translating gives CASSEASGGGNEQFF. The J gene is TRBJ2-1, the V gene TRBV7-2; TRBD2 agrees at 10 bases. The CDR3 is made up of 15 amino acids. The germline V gene has CDR1 SGHTA and CDR2 FQGNSA. V shed 5 bases, J shed 7 bases, and the junction held 8 bases outside the gene matches.

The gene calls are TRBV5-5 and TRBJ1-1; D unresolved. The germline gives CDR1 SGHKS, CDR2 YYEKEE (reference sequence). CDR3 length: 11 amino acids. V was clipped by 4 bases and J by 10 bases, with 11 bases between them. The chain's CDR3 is CASSQFSGAFF. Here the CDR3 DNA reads TGTGCCAGCAGCCAATTTTCAGGAGCTTTCTTT.

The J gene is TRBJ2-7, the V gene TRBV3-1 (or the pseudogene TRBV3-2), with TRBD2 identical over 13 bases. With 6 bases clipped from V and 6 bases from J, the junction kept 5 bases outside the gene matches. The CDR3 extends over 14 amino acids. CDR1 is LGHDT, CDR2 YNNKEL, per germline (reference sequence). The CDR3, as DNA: TGTGCCAGCAGGCCTCGACTAGCGGGGGGCGAGCAGTACTTC. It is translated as CASRPRLAGGEQYF.

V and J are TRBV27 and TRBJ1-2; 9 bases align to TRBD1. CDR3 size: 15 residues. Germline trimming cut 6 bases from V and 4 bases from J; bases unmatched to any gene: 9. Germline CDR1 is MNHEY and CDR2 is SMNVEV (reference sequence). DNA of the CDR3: TGTGCCAGCAGCCTTCACGGGACAGGGAGCTATGGCTACACCTTC. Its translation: CASSLHGTGSYGYTF.

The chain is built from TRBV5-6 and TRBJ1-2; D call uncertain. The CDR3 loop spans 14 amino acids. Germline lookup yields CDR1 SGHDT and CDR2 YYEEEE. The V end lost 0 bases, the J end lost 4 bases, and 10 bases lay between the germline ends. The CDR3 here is CASSLVSDSYGYTF. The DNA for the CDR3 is TGTGCCAGCAGCTTGGTTTCAGATTCCTATGGCTACACCTTC.

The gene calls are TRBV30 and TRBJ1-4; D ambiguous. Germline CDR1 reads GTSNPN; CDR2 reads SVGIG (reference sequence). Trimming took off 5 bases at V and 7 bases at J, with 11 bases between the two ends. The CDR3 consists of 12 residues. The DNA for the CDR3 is TGTGCCTGGTCCCCCGATGGTGAAAAACTGTTTTTT. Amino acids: CAWSPDGEKLFF.

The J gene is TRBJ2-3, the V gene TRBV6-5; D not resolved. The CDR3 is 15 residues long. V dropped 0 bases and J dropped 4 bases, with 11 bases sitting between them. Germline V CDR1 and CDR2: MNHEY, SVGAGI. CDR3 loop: CASSYSKVSADTQYF. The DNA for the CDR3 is TGTGCCAGCAGTTACTCGAAAGTCTCCGCAGATACGCAGTATTTT.

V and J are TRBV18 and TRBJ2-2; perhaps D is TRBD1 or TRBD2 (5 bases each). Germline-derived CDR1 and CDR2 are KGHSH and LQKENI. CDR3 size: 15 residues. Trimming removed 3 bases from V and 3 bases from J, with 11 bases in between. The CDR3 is CASSPMRGDTGELFF. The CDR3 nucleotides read TGTGCCAGCTCACCGATGAGGGGCGACACCGGGGAGCTGTTTTTT.

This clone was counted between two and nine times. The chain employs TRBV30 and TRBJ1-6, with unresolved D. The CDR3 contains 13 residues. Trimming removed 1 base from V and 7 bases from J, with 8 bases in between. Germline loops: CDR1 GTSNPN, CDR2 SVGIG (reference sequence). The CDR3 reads CAWSGLVNSPLHF. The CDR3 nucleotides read TGTGCCTGGAGTGGCCTTGTGAATTCACCCCTCCACTTT. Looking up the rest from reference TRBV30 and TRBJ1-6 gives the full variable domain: SQTIHQWPATLVQPVGSPLSLECTVEGTSNPNLYWYRQAAGRGLQLLFYSVGIGQISSEVPQNLSASRPQDRQFILSSKKLLLSDSGFYLCAWSGLVNSPLHFGNGTRLTVT.